These 21 T cell receptor beta chains were all obtained from the same sample, sequenced in a study of blood T cell repertoires in COVID-19. TCRdb's table, derived via immunoSEQ multiplex PCR, lists solely in-frame clones and lacks some. The sample comprises fewer than 60,000 clones, roughly 80% of which are singletons, and 8.8% rests with the top ten. Material for sequencing was peripheral blood. The receptors here all came from a man in his 60s with acute or convalescent COVID-19.

The V call is TRBV19, the J call TRBJ2-7; a weak D match, TRBD2 (6 bases). Trimming took 6 bases from V and 1 from J, leaving 10 bases between them. Per the germline V gene, CDR1 is LNHDA and CDR2 is SQIVND (reference sequence). The CDR3 runs to 13 residues. The CDR3 region has the DNA TGTGCCAGTAGGTTGCGGGGATCCTACGAGCAGTACTTC. It encodes CASRLRGSYEQYF.

This chain links TRBV7-2 with TRBJ2-5; 9 bases fit TRBD2. V dropped 1 base and J dropped 5; count of bases not matched to a gene: 11. The length of the CDR3 is 17 residues. Germline CDR1 SGHTA, CDR2 FQGNSA. CDR3 protein: CASSLGWARGGLETQYF. The DNA for the CDR3 is TGTGCCAGCAGCTTAGGGTGGGCGCGGGGGGGCCTGGAGACCCAGTACTTC.

The chain links TRBV12-3 or TRBV12-4 to TRBJ1-1; D gene ambiguous. The germline V and J ends were trimmed by 7 bases and 1 base, with 10 bases remaining between them. This CDR3 is 13 amino acids long. The CDR3 protein is CASTAGKNTEAFF. Written as DNA, the CDR3 is TGTGCCAGCACCGCCGGGAAGAACACTGAAGCTTTCTTT.

The rearrangement links TRBV3-1 (or the pseudogene TRBV3-2) to TRBJ1-2; D perhaps matches TRBD1 (6 bases). V dropped 5 bases and J dropped 8 bases, with 18 bases sitting between them. Germline assignment: CDR1 LGHDT and CDR2 YNNKEL (reference sequence). The CDR3 consists of 14 residues. The CDR3 protein is CASSYEGENRGYTF. The CDR3 DNA reads as TGTGCCAGCAGCTATGAGGGGGAGAACCGAGGCTACACCTTC.

This chain connects TRBV21-1 to TRBJ1-2. TRBV21-1 is classified as a pseudogene. This CDR3 is 14 amino acids long. The chain's CDR3 is CASSKGYYYYGYTF. The DNA of the CDR3 is TGTGCCAGCAGCAAAGGATACTACTACTATGGCTACACCTTC.

The CDR3 bases are TGTGCCAGCAGCCCCGCCGGGACACTCACAGATACGCAGTATTTT. Its protein is CASSPAGTLTDTQYF. V usage is TRBV5-4 and J usage is TRBJ2-3; a possible D gene is TRBD1 (6 bases). CDR1 is SGHNT and CDR2 is YYREEE in the germline V gene (reference sequence). Trimming took off 4 bases at V and 2 bases at J, with 14 bases between the two ends. The CDR3 has 15 amino acids.

The rearrangement uses TRBV30 and TRBJ1-2, with D perhaps matching TRBD1 (6 bases). CDR3 length: 14 residues. The V gene's germline CDR1 is GTSNPN and CDR2 SVGIG (reference sequence). The V and J ends lost 2 bases and 7 bases respectively, with 17 bases between them. The CDR3 nucleotides are TGTGCCTGGAGTCTGAACACAGGGTCCGGTGGCTACACCTTC. Amino acid sequence: CAWSLNTGSGGYTF.

The gene calls are TRBV7-3 and TRBJ2-1; TRBD1 matches at 10 bases. J lost 8 bases, V lost 1 base, and 5 bases had no gene match. Germline CDR1 reads SGHTA; CDR2 reads FQGTGA. The CDR3 is 15 residues long. The CDR3 loop is CASSLKGQGSHEQFF. The CDR3 nucleotides read TGTGCCAGCAGCTTAAAGGGACAGGGGTCCCATGAGCAGTTCTTC.

This rearrangement joins TRBV10-3 to TRBJ2-7; 11 positions agree with TRBD2. Germline V CDR1 and CDR2: ENHRY, SYGVKD. Trimming cost V 6 bases and J 0 bases; bases outside gene matches: 7. The CDR3 has 16 residues. In DNA form, the CDR3 reads TGTGCCATCAGATCTTCTAGCGGGGGGCCCTCCTACGAGCAGTACTTC. As protein: CAIRSSSGGPSYEQYF.

As to this clone: The same CDR3 also results from other DNA sequences found in this sample. V and J are TRBV18 and TRBJ2-2; 7 bases align to TRBD1. The J segment lost 1 base and the V segment lost 1 base, leaving 0 bases of the junction unmatched. In germline, CDR1 is KGHSH, CDR2 LQKENI. The CDR3 consists of 15 residues. CDR3 sequence: CASSPRQGNTGELFF. CDR3 coding DNA: TGTGCCAGCTCACCACGACAGGGGAACACCGGGGAGCTGTTTTTT.

This chain links TRBV18 with TRBJ1-4; 7 bases map to TRBD1. J gave up 7 bases and V 1 base, and 3 bases lay outside the gene matches. The CDR3 has 14 amino acids. The germline CDR1 and CDR2 sequences are KGHSH and LQKENI. CDR3 bases: TGTGCCAGCTCACCACAGGGGGCGCCTGAAAAACTGTTTTTT. Translating it yields CASSPQGAPEKLFF.

The V gene is TRBV3-1 (or the pseudogene TRBV3-2), the J gene TRBJ2-3; 8 positions agree with TRBD2. CDR1 and CDR2 from the germline V gene are LGHDT and YNNKEL (reference sequence). This CDR3 is 16 amino acids long. After removal of 5 bases from V and 2 bases from J, the junction contained 9 bases not matched to a gene. As DNA, the CDR3 is TGTGCCAGCAGCTTTATATCGGGGGGGGACACAGATACGCAGTATTTT. As protein: CASSFISGGDTDTQYF.

The chain joins TRBV19 to TRBJ1-1, with 8 bases matching TRBD1. The V gene end was trimmed by 4 bases and the J gene end by 3 bases; junction bases not matched to a gene: 4. The CDR3 is 14 amino acids. Germline V gene sequence: CDR1 LNHDA, CDR2 SQIVND (reference sequence). The CDR3 spells CASSTRGLDTEAFF. The CDR3 region has the DNA TGTGCCAGTAGTACCAGGGGGCTCGACACTGAAGCTTTCTTT.

This clone was counted between two and nine times. The chain has TRBV2 and TRBJ1-5, with unresolved D. Germline V gene sequence: CDR1 SNHLY, CDR2 FYNNEI. V lost 2 bases, J lost 3 bases, and 8 bases lay in between. This CDR3 spans 14 amino acids. CDR3 protein: CASSEYTFNQPQHF. The CDR3 nucleotides are TGTGCCAGCAGTGAATACACCTTCAATCAGCCCCAGCATTTT.

V is TRBV11-2 and J is TRBJ2-5, with 8 bases that match TRBD1. The trim removed 1 base at V and 7 bases at J, leaving 11 bases unmatched. The germline V gene encodes CDR1 SGHAT and CDR2 FQNNGV. The CDR3 spans 16 residues. Here the CDR3 DNA reads TGTGCCAGCAGCTTAGGTACAGGGGGAGAGCCCCGGACCCAGTACTTC. Amino acid sequence: CASSLGTGGEPRTQYF.

This clone came up once. This rearrangement joins TRBV18 to TRBJ1-2; 7 nucleotides match TRBD1. CDR1 is KGHSH, CDR2 LQKENI, per germline. V dropped 2 bases and J dropped 7; count of bases not matched to a gene: 7. The CDR3 runs 14 residues. CDR3 sequence: CASSPETGKGGYTF. DNA of the CDR3: TGTGCCAGCTCACCAGAGACAGGGAAGGGTGGCTACACCTTC. Drawing the rest from reference TRBV18 and TRBJ1-2, the complete variable domain is NAGVMQNPRHLVRRRGQEARLRCSPMKGHSHVYWYRQLPEEGLKFMVYLQKENIIDESGMPKERFSAEFPKEGPSILRIQQVVRGDSAAYFCASSPETGKGGYTFGSGTRLTVV.

The chain combines TRBV7-8 with TRBJ1-1; unclear D gene. CDR1 and CDR2 from the germline V gene are SGHVS and FQNEAQ. The CDR3 has 13 amino acids. V was trimmed by 1 base and J by 1 base, leaving 4 bases between them. CDR3: CASSLGQNTEAFF. Written as DNA, the CDR3 is TGTGCCAGCAGCTTAGGACAGAACACTGAAGCTTTCTTT.

The rearrangement links TRBV5-1 to TRBJ1-2, with D perhaps matching TRBD1 (5 bases). Looked up from germline, CDR1 is SGHRS and CDR2 is YFSETQ. The CDR3 contains 14 residues. Deletions cut 1 base from V and 5 bases from J, with 12 bases between. The CDR3 DNA sequence: TGCGCCAGCAGCTTGAATTCCGACAGTTATGGCTACACCTTC. Translated, it gives CASSLNSDSYGYTF.

This clone was seen just once. The chain recombines TRBV4-3 with TRBJ1-2; D unclear. Trimming shortened V by 7 bases and J by 5 bases, and 14 bases separated the two germline ends. The CDR3 loop spans 13 amino acids. Germline V gene sequence: CDR1 LGHNA, CDR2 YSLEER. In nucleotides, the CDR3 is TGCGCCAGCAAGAATGTAGGAGATTATGGCTACACCTTC. Translated: CASKNVGDYGYTF.

V gene TRBV2 combines with J gene TRBJ1-1; 7 bases agree with TRBD1. The V gene end was trimmed by 6 bases and the J gene end by 8 bases; junction bases not matched to a gene: 6. Germline V gene sequence: CDR1 SNHLY, CDR2 FYNNEI. CDR3 length: 12 residues. CDR3 in DNA: TGTGCCAGCAGAGGACAGGCTGGCGAAGCTTTCTTT. It codes for CASRGQAGEAFF.

The chain couples TRBV24-1 to TRBJ1-5; D is uncertain. V was shortened by 4 bases and J by 5 bases, with 11 bases between the two germline ends. The CDR3 has 14 residues. From germline, CDR1 is KGHDR and CDR2 SFDVKD. CDR3 coding DNA: TGTGCCACCAGTGACGCTATAAGAGATCAGCCCCAGCATTTT. Translated, it gives CATSDAIRDQPQHF.